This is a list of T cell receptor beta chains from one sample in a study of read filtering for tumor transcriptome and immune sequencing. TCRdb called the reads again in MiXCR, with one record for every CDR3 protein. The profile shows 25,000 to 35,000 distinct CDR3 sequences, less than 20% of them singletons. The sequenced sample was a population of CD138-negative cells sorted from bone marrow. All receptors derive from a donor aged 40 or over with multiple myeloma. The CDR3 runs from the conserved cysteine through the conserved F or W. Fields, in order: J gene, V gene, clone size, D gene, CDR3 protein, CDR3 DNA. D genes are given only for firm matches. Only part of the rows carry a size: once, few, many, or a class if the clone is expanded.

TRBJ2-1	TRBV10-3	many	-	CAINKDSLNEQFF	TGTGCCATCAACAAAGACAGTCTCAATGAGCAGTTCTTC
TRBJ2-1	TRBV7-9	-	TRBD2	CASSLGKASGDPLQFF	TGTGCCAGCAGCTTAGGGAAGGCTAGCGGGGACCCTCTGCAGTTCTTC
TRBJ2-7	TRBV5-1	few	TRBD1	CASSRGQTSSYEQYF	TGCGCCAGCAGCCGGGGACAGACGAGCTCCTACGAGCAGTACTTC
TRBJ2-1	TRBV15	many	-	CATSTANNEQFF	TGTGCCACCAGCACCGCTAACAATGAGCAGTTCTTC
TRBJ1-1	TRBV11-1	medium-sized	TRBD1	CASSPEGTAFVTFF	TGTGCCAGCAGCCCAGAGGGGACAGCCTTTGTTACTTTCTTT
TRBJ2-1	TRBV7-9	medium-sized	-	CASTLPPEPDQFF	TGTGCCAGCACCCTTCCCCCGGAACCTGACCAGTTCTTC
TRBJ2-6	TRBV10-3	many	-	CAAKGGGITRSGANVLTF	TGTGCCGCAAAGGGAGGGGGGATAACACGCTCTGGGGCCAACGTCCTGACTTTC
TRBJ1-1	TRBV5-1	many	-	CASSLDVYAEAFF	TGCGCCAGCAGCTTGGATGTGTACGCTGAAGCTTTCTTT
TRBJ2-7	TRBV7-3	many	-	CASSLLPSSYEQYF	TGTGCCAGCAGCTTATTACCGAGCTCCTACGAGCAGTACTTC
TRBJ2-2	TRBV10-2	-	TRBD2	CASRVAGGAGTEELFF	TGCGCCAGCAGAGTGGCGGGAGGGGCCGGGACCGAGGAGCTGTTTTTT
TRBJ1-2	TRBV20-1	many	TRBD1	CSARDRAGQGGYTF	TGCAGTGCTAGAGATAGGGCGGGACAGGGGGGCTACACCTTC
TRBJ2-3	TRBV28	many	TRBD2	CASSGPGGWADTQYF	TGTGCCAGCAGTGGCCCGGGGGGGTGGGCAGATACGCAGTATTTT
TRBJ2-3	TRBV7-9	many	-	CASSLAPLTDTDTQYF	TGTGCCAGCAGCTTAGCCCCCCTGACTGACACAGATACGCAGTATTTT
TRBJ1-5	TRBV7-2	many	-	CASSPTGLGNQPQHF	TGTGCCAGCAGCCCTACAGGGTTGGGCAATCAGCCCCAGCATTTT
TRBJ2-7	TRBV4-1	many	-	CASSQDGGGTYEQYF	TGCGCCAGCAGCCAAGATGGAGGGGGGACCTACGAGCAGTACTTC
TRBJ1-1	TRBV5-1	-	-	CASSLQGSYTEAFF	TGCGCCAGCAGCTTGCAGGGGTCGTACACTGAAGCTTTCTTT
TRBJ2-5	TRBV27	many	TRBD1	CASSPRTGFTETQYF	TGTGCCAGCAGTCCAAGGACAGGGTTCACGGAGACCCAGTACTTC